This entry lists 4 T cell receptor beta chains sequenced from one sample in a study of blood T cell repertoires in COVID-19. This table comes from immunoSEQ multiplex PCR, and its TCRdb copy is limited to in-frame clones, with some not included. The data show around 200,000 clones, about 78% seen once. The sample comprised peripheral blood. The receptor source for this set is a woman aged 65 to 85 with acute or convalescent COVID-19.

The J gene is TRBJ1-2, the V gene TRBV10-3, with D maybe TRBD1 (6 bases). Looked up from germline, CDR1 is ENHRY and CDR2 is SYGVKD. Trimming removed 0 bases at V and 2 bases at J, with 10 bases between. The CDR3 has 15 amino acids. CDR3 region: CAISESLDRNYGYTF. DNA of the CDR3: TGTGCCATCAGTGAGTCATTGGACAGAAACTATGGCTACACCTTC.

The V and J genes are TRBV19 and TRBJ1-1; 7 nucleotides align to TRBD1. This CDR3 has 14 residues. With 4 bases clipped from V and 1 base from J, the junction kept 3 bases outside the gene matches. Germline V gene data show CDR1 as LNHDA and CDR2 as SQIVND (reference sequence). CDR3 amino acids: CASSKGAGNTEAFF. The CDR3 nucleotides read TGTGCCAGTAGTAAGGGGGCGGGGAACACTGAAGCTTTCTTT.

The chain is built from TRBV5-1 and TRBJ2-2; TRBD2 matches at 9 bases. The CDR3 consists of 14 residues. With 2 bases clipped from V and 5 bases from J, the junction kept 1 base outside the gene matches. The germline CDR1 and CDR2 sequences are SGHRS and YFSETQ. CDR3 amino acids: CASSFAGGTGELFF. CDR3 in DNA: TGCGCCAGCAGCTTTGCGGGAGGGACCGGGGAGCTGTTTTTT.

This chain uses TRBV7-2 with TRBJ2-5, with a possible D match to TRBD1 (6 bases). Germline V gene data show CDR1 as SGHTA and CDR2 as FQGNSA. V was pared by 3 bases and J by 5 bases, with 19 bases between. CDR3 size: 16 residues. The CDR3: CASSFPYEQGWETQYF. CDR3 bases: TGTGCCAGCAGCTTCCCCTATGAGCAGGGGTGGGAGACCCAGTACTTC.